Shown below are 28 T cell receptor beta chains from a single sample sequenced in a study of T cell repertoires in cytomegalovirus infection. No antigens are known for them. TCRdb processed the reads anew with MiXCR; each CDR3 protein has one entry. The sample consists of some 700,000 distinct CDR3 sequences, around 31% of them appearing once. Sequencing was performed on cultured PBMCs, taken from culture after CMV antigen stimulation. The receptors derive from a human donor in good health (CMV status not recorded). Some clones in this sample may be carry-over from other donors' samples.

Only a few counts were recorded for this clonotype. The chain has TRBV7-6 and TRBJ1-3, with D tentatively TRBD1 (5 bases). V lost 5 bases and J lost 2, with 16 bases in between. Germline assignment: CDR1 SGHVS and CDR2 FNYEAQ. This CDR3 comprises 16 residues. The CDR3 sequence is CASSIPTGLTGNTIYF. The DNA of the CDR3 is TGTGCCAGCAGCATACCTACAGGCCTAACTGGAAACACCATATATTTT.

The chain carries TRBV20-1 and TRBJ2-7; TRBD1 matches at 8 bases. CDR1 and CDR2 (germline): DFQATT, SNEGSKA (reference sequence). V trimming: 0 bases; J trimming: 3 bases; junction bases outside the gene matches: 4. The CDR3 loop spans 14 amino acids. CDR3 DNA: TGCAGTGCTAGAGATAGACAGGGGATCTACGAGCAGTACTTC. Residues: CSARDRQGIYEQYF.

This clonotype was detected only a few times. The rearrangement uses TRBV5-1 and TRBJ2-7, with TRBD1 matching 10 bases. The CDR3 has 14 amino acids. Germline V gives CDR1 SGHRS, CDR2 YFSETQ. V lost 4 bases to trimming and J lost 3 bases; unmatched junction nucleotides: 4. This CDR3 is CASSVGQGSYEQYF. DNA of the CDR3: TGCGCCAGCAGCGTGGGACAGGGGAGCTACGAGCAGTACTTC.

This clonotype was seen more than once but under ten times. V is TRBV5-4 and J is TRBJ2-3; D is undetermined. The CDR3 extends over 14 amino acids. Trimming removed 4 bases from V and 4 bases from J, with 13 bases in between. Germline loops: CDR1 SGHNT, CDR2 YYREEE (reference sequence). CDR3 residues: CASSHQLLPDTQYF. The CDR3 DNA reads TGTGCCAGCAGCCACCAGTTGCTCCCAGATACGCAGTATTTT. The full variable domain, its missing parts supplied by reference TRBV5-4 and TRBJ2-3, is ETGVTQSPTHLIKTRGQQVTLRCSSQSGHNTVSWYQQALGQGPQFIFQYYREEENGRGNFPPRFSGLQFPNYSSELNVNALELDDSALYLCASSHQLLPDTQYFGPGTRLTVL.

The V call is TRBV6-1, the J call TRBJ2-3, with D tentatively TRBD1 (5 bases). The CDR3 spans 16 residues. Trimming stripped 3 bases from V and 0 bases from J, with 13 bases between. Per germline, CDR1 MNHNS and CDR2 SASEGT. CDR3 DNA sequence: TGTGCCAGCAGTGATTCGACAGAAAGTAGCACAGATACGCAGTATTTT. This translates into CASSDSTESSTDTQYF.

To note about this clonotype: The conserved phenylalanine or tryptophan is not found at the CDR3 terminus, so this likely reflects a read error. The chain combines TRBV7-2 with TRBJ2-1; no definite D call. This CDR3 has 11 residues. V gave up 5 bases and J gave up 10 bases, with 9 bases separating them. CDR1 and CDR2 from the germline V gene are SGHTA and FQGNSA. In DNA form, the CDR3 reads TGTGCCAGCAGCCTCGACGGAGAGCAGTTCGTC. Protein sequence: CASSLDGEQFV.

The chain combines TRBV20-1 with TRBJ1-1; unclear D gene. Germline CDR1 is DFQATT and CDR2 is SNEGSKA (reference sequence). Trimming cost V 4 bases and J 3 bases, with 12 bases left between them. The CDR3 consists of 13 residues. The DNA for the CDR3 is TGCAGTGCTAATGAGGGATGGGACACTGAAGCTTTCTTT. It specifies CSANEGWDTEAFF.

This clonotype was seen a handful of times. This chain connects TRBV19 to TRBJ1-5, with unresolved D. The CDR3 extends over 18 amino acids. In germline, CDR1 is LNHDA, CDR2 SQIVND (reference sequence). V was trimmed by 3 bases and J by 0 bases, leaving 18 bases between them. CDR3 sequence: CASSIARRTSNSNQPQHF. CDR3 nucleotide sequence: TGTGCCAGTAGTATCGCCCGGCGCACCTCAAATAGCAATCAGCCCCAGCATTTT.

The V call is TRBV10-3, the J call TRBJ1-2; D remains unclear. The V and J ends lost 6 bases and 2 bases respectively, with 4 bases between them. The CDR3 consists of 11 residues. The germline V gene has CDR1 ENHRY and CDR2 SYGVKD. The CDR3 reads CAIRANYGYTF. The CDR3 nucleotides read TGTGCCATCAGGGCAAACTATGGCTACACCTTC.

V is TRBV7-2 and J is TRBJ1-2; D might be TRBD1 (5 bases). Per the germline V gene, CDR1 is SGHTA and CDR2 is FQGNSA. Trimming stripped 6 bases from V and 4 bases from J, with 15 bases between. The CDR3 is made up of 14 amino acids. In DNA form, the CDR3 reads TGTGCCAGCAGATCGGGACGCACCTCCTATGGCTACACCTTC. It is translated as CASRSGRTSYGYTF.

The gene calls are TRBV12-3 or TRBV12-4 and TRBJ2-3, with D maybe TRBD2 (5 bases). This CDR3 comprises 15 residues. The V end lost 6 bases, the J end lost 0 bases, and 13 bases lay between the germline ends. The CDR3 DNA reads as TGTGCCAGCAGCCGGGTTCGGGGAAGCACAGATACGCAGTATTTT. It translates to CASSRVRGSTDTQYF.

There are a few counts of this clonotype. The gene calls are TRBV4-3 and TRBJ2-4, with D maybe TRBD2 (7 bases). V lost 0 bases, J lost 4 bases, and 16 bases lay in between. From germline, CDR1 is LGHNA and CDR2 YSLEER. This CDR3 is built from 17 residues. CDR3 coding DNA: TGCGCCAGCAGCCAAGATGCAGAGGGGGGGACGAAAAACATTCAGTACTTC. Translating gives CASSQDAEGGTKNIQYF.

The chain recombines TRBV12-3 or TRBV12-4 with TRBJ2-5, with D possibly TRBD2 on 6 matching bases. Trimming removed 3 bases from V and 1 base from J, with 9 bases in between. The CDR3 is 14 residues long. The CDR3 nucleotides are TGTGCCAGCAGTTTGGGACTGATCCAAGAGACCCAGTACTTC. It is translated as CASSLGLIQETQYF.

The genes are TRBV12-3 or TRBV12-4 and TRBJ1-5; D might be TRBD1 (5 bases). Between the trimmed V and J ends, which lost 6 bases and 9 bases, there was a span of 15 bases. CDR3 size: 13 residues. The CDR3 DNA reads TGTGCCAGCAGCGCGCTTAGGACAAGGCCCCAGCATTTT. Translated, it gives CASSALRTRPQHF.

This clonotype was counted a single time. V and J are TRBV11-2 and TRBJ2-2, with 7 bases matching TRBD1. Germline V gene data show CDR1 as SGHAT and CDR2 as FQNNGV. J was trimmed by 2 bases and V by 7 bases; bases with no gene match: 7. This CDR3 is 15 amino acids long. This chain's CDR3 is CASTRGDRNTGELFF. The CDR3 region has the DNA TGTGCCAGCACCCGAGGGGACAGAAACACCGGGGAGCTGTTTTTT.

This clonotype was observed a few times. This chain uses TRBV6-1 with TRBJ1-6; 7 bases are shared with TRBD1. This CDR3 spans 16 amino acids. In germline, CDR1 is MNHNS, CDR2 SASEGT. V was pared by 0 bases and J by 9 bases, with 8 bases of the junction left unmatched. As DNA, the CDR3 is TGTGCCAGCAGTGAAGCTGGCAGGGGGAACCCTTCACCCCTCCACTTT. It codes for CASSEAGRGNPSPLHF.

The CDR3 DNA is TGTGCCAGCAGCTTGAAACTGACTAGCTACGAGCAGTACTTC. Translating it yields CASSLKLTSYEQYF. This chain joins TRBV7-6 and TRBJ2-7; perhaps TRBD2 as D (6 bases). Germline loops: CDR1 SGHVS, CDR2 FNYEAQ. The length of the CDR3 is 14 residues. Trimming removed 3 bases from V and 3 bases from J, with 12 bases in between.

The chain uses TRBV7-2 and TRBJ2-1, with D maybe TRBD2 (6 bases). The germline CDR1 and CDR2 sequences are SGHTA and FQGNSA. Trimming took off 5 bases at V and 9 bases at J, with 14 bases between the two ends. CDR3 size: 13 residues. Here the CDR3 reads CASSPEGTVEQFF. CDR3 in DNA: TGTGCCAGCAGCCCCGAGGGGACTGTTGAGCAGTTCTTC.

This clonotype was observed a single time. CDR3 DNA: TGTGCCAGCAGTGGGGGTCGGCGAGAGACCCAGTACTTC. Its translation: CASSGGRRETQYF. The V call is TRBV6-6, the J call TRBJ2-5; D might be TRBD1 or TRBD2, each matching 5 bases. Germline CDR1 MNHNY, CDR2 SVGAGI (reference sequence). The V end was cut by 5 bases, the J end by 4 bases, with 11 bases between. This CDR3 is 13 amino acids long.

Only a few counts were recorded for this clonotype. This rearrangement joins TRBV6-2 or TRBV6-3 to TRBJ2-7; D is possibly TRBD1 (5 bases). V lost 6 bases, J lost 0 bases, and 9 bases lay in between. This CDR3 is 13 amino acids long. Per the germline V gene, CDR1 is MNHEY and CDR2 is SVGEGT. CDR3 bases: TGTGCCAGCAGGGACACCAGCTCCTACGAGCAGTACTTC. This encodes CASRDTSSYEQYF.

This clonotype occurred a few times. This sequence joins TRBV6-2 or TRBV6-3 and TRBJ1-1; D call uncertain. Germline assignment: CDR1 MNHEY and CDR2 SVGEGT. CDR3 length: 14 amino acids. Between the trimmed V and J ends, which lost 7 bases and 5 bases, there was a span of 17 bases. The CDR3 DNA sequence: TGTGCCAGCACCAAACATGAAGATCGGACTGAAGCTTTCTTT. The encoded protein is CASTKHEDRTEAFF.

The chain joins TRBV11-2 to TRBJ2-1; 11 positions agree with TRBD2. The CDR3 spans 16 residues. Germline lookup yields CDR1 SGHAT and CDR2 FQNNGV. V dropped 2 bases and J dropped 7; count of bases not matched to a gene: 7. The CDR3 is CASSLQLAGDRNEQFF. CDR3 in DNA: TGTGCCAGCAGCTTACAACTAGCGGGAGACAGGAATGAGCAGTTCTTC.

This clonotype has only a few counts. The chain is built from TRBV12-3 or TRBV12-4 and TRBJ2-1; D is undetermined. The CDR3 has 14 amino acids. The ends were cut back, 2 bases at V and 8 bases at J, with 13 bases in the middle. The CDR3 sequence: CASSLFAPRDEQFF. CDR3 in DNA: TGTGCCAGCAGTTTATTTGCACCTCGGGATGAGCAGTTCTTC.

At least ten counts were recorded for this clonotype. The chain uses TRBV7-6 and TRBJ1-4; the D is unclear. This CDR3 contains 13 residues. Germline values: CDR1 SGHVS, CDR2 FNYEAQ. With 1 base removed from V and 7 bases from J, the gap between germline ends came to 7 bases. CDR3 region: CASSLGLGEKLFF. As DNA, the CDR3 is TGTGCCAGCAGCTTAGGGTTGGGTGAAAAACTGTTTTTT.

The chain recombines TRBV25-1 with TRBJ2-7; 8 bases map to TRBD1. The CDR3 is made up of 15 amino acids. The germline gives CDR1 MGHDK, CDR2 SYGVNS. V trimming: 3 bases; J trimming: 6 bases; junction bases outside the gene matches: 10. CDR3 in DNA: TGTGCCAGCAGTGATTCGGGCAGGGGGCCTAGCGAGCAGTACTTC. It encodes CASSDSGRGPSEQYF.

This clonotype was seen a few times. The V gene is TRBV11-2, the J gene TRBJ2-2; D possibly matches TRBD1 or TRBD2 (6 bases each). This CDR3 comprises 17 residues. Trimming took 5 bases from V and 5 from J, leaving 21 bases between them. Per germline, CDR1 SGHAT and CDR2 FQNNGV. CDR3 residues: CASSPSSSGARTGELFF. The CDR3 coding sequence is TGTGCCAGCAGCCCCTCCTCGTCGGGGGCGCGGACCGGGGAGCTGTTTTTT.

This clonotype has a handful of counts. The CDR3 DNA sequence: TGTGCCAGCAGTTTAAGGGGGGACCTTAGCAATCAGCCCCAGCATTTT. It is translated as CASSLRGDLSNQPQHF. The genes are TRBV27 and TRBJ1-5, with a tentative D call TRBD1 (6 bases). The CDR3 runs to 16 residues. Deletions cut 2 bases from V and 0 bases from J, with 11 bases between. Germline V gene sequence: CDR1 MNHEY, CDR2 SMNVEV (reference sequence).

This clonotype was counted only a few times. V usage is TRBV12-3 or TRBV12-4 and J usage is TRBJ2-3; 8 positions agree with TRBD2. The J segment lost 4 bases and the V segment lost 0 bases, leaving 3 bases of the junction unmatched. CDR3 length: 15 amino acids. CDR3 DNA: TGTGCCAGCAGTTTAGCGGTAGCGGGGTCAGATACGCAGTATTTT. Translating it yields CASSLAVAGSDTQYF.